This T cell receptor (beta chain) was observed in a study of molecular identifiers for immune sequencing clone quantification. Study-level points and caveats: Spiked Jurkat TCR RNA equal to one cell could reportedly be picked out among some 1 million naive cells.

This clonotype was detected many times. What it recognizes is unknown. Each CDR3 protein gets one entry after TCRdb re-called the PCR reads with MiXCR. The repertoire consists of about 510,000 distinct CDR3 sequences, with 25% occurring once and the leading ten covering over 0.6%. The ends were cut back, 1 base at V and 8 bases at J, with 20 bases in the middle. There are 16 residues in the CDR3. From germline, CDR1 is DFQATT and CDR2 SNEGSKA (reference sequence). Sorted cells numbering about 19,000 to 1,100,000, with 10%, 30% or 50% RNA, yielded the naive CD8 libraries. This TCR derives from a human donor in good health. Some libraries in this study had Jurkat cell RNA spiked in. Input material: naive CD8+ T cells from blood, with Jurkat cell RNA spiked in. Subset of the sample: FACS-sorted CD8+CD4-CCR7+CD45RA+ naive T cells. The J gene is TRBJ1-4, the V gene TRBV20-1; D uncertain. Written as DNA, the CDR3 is TGCAGTGCTAGAGCAACACCGAAACGGTTTGAGGAAAAACTGTTTTTT. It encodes CSARATPKRFEEKLFF.